The rows below give T cell receptor beta chains drawn from one sample of a study of T cells in Graves' hyperthyroidism and ophthalmopathy. TCRdb reanalysed the multiplex PCR reads using MiXCR and keeps one entry per CDR3 protein. Here the sample spans some 500,000 distinct CDR3 sequences, approximately 15% being singletons. Sequencing used blood. The receptors stem from a woman younger than 30 with Graves' hyperthyroidism. CDR3s include the opening cysteine and the closing phenylalanine or tryptophan. The D gene is left open where the match is weak. Clone size, where shown, is once, few, many, or a class for clones that have expanded.

len: 15; abundance: many; d_gene: .; j_gene: TRBJ1-6; v_gene: TRBV30; CDR3nt: TGTGCCTGGAGTGGGGGGGGGCGCAAGGATTCACCCCTCCACTTT; CDR3aa: CAWSGGGRKDSPLHF
len: 15; abundance: many; d_gene: .; j_gene: TRBJ2-3; v_gene: TRBV20-1; CDR3nt: TGCAGTGCTAGGGGGAAGAGACAAAGCACAGATACGCAGTATTTT; CDR3aa: CSARGKRQSTDTQYF
len: 16; abundance: many; d_gene: .; j_gene: TRBJ2-5; v_gene: TRBV28; CDR3nt: TGTGCCAGCATCCCCGGTGTGATTGGGCCCCAAGAGACCCAGTACTTC; CDR3aa: CASIPGVIGPQETQYF
len: 14; abundance: many; d_gene: .; j_gene: TRBJ1-3; v_gene: TRBV2; CDR3nt: TGTGCCAGCAGTGGAATCCTTGCTGGAAACACCATATATTTT; CDR3aa: CASSGILAGNTIYF
len: 15; abundance: .; d_gene: TRBD1; j_gene: TRBJ1-1; v_gene: TRBV25-1; CDR3nt: TGTGCCAGCAGCAACTCCAGGGGGCAGGACACTGAAGCTTTCTTT; CDR3aa: CASSNSRGQDTEAFF
len: 14; abundance: many; d_gene: .; j_gene: TRBJ2-1; v_gene: TRBV27; CDR3nt: TGTGCCAGCAGTCACAGCCGAGGTCACAATGAGCAGTTCTTC; CDR3aa: CASSHSRGHNEQFF
len: 16; abundance: many; d_gene: TRBD2; j_gene: TRBJ2-2; v_gene: TRBV24-1; CDR3nt: TGTGCCACCCGACCCGGGACTAGCGGGAGTACCGGGGAGCTGTTTTTT; CDR3aa: CATRPGTSGSTGELFF
len: 16; abundance: many; d_gene: .; j_gene: TRBJ2-1; v_gene: TRBV5-1; CDR3nt: TGCGCCAGCAGCCCCCGGGACCGTGGCTCCTACAATGAGCAGTTCTTC; CDR3aa: CASSPRDRGSYNEQFF
len: 14; abundance: .; d_gene: TRBD2; j_gene: TRBJ2-5; v_gene: TRBV20-1; CDR3nt: TGCAGTGCCCCAGGGACCGGGAGGTGGGAGACCCAGTACTTC; CDR3aa: CSAPGTGRWETQYF
len: 16; abundance: many; d_gene: .; j_gene: TRBJ2-5; v_gene: TRBV9; CDR3nt: TGTGCCAGCAGCGTAGACTACACCTTCTACCAAGAGACCCAGTACTTC; CDR3aa: CASSVDYTFYQETQYF
len: 18; abundance: many; d_gene: TRBD2; j_gene: TRBJ2-1; v_gene: TRBV19; CDR3nt: TGTGCCAGTACTCGGACTAGCGGGTTCTCTAGCTCCTACAATGAGCAGTTCTTC; CDR3aa: CASTRTSGFSSSYNEQFF
len: 15; abundance: many; d_gene: TRBD2; j_gene: TRBJ2-7; v_gene: TRBV2; CDR3nt: TGTGCCAGCTCATCTAGGACTAGTTTAGTCTACGAGCAGTACTTC; CDR3aa: CASSSRTSLVYEQYF
len: 13; abundance: many; d_gene: .; j_gene: TRBJ2-2; v_gene: TRBV27; CDR3nt: TGTGCCAGCAGACCAAGGGACACCGGGGAGCTGTTTTTT; CDR3aa: CASRPRDTGELFF
len: 13; abundance: .; d_gene: .; j_gene: TRBJ1-2; v_gene: TRBV6-1; CDR3nt: TGTGCCAGCACCCGGAATAAGCACAATGGCTACACCTTC; CDR3aa: CASTRNKHNGYTF
len: 13; abundance: many; d_gene: .; j_gene: TRBJ1-2; v_gene: TRBV6-2/TRBV6-3; CDR3nt: TGTGCCAGCAGTCCGGACGGTTTGTATGGCTACACCTTC; CDR3aa: CASSPDGLYGYTF
len: 16; abundance: many; d_gene: TRBD1; j_gene: TRBJ2-5; v_gene: TRBV6-8; CDR3nt: TGTGCCAGCAGTTACACAACCGGGACAGGAAAAGAGACCCAGTACTTC; CDR3aa: CASSYTTGTGKETQYF
len: 18; abundance: few; d_gene: .; j_gene: TRBJ1-1; v_gene: TRBV10-3; CDR3nt: TGTGCCATCAGTGAGTCGGAAAGGGGCGCAGGTGTGAACACTGAAGCTTTCTTT; CDR3aa: CAISESERGAGVNTEAFF
len: 17; abundance: few; d_gene: TRBD2; j_gene: TRBJ2-1; v_gene: TRBV4-1; CDR3nt: TGCGCCAGCAGCCACGGACTAGCGGGCAACTCCTACAATGAGCAGTTCTTC; CDR3aa: CASSHGLAGNSYNEQFF
len: 15; abundance: .; d_gene: .; j_gene: TRBJ2-5; v_gene: TRBV5-6; CDR3nt: TGTGCCAGCAGCTTGGGGGGACCACCGACAGAGACCCAGTACTTC; CDR3aa: CASSLGGPPTETQYF
len: 14; abundance: many; d_gene: TRBD1; j_gene: TRBJ1-1; v_gene: TRBV27; CDR3nt: TGTGCCAGCCACCCGGGACAGGGGAACACTGAAGCTTTCTTT; CDR3aa: CASHPGQGNTEAFF
len: 15; abundance: .; d_gene: .; j_gene: TRBJ1-2; v_gene: TRBV4-1; CDR3nt: TGCGCCAGCAGCCAAGTTCCGACAGCTAACTATGGCTACACCTTC; CDR3aa: CASSQVPTANYGYTF
len: 14; abundance: many; d_gene: TRBD1; j_gene: TRBJ1-1; v_gene: TRBV6-1; CDR3nt: TGTGCCAGCAGTCCGTGGACAGGGAGTACTGAAGCTTTCTTT; CDR3aa: CASSPWTGSTEAFF
len: 17; abundance: few; d_gene: TRBD2; j_gene: TRBJ2-1; v_gene: TRBV6-5; CDR3nt: TGTGCCAGCAGTTACTTCGTCGGACTAGCGGGAGACTCTGAGCAGTTCTTC; CDR3aa: CASSYFVGLAGDSEQFF
len: 18; abundance: .; d_gene: .; j_gene: TRBJ1-1; v_gene: TRBV20-1; CDR3nt: TGCAGTGCTAGAGACCGGGGGGGTGTCCGGCCGGGGAACACTGAAGCTTTCTTT; CDR3aa: CSARDRGGVRPGNTEAFF
len: 14; abundance: few; d_gene: .; j_gene: TRBJ2-5; v_gene: TRBV6-5; CDR3nt: TGTGCCAGCAGTTACTGGAGCGGGCAAGAGACCCAGTACTTC; CDR3aa: CASSYWSGQETQYF
len: 15; abundance: once; d_gene: .; j_gene: TRBJ1-1; v_gene: TRBV5-6; CDR3nt: TGTGCCAGCAGCGTTTCAGGGGAACCCAACACTGAAGCTTTCTTT; CDR3aa: CASSVSGEPNTEAFF
len: 12; abundance: .; d_gene: .; j_gene: TRBJ1-2; v_gene: TRBV7-3; CDR3nt: TGTGCCAGCACGAACCCGGGACTCGGCTACACCTTC; CDR3aa: CASTNPGLGYTF
len: 14; abundance: many; d_gene: .; j_gene: TRBJ2-1; v_gene: TRBV12-3/TRBV12-4; CDR3nt: TGTGCCAGCAATCCAGGGTTCCCCTACAATGAGCAGTTCTTC; CDR3aa: CASNPGFPYNEQFF
len: 14; abundance: .; d_gene: .; j_gene: TRBJ2-1; v_gene: TRBV19; CDR3nt: TGTGCCAGTAGCACGACTAGTAGGGACAATGAGCAGTTCTTC; CDR3aa: CASSTTSRDNEQFF
len: 13; abundance: many; d_gene: .; j_gene: TRBJ1-2; v_gene: TRBV11-2; CDR3nt: TGTGCCAGCAGCTTAGGCCCCCAAGGCGGCTACACCTTC; CDR3aa: CASSLGPQGGYTF
len: 14; abundance: many; d_gene: TRBD2; j_gene: TRBJ2-3; v_gene: TRBV11-1; CDR3nt: TGTGCCAGCAGCACTGGACTAGCGATAGATACGCAGTATTTT; CDR3aa: CASSTGLAIDTQYF
len: 16; abundance: many; d_gene: TRBD2; j_gene: TRBJ2-5; v_gene: TRBV3-1; CDR3nt: TGTGCCAGCAGCCCTTGGACTAGCGGTTCTCAAGAGACCCAGTACTTC; CDR3aa: CASSPWTSGSQETQYF
len: 14; abundance: many; d_gene: .; j_gene: TRBJ2-1; v_gene: TRBV11-3; CDR3nt: TGTGCCAGCAGCTTCCCTGGCCTGGGCAATGAGCAGTTCTTC; CDR3aa: CASSFPGLGNEQFF
len: 14; abundance: many; d_gene: .; j_gene: TRBJ2-2; v_gene: TRBV3-1; CDR3nt: TGTGCCAGCAGCCATCCTAGCAGCGCCGGGGAGCTGTTTTTT; CDR3aa: CASSHPSSAGELFF
len: 15; abundance: .; d_gene: .; j_gene: TRBJ1-4; v_gene: TRBV5-1; CDR3nt: TGCGCCAGCAGCTTTTCCGGGGACTTCGGGGAAAAACTGTTTTTT; CDR3aa: CASSFSGDFGEKLFF
len: 17; abundance: many; d_gene: TRBD2; j_gene: TRBJ2-2; v_gene: TRBV27; CDR3nt: TGTGCCAGCAGTCTTCAGGGGGGACTAGCGGGATCCGGGGAGCTGTTTTTT; CDR3aa: CASSLQGGLAGSGELFF
len: 14; abundance: few; d_gene: .; j_gene: TRBJ1-3; v_gene: TRBV7-3; CDR3nt: TGTGCCAGCAGCTTAAAAGGAGAGGGAGACACCATATATTTT; CDR3aa: CASSLKGEGDTIYF
len: 15; abundance: many; d_gene: .; j_gene: TRBJ1-6; v_gene: TRBV30; CDR3nt: TGTGCCTGGACGTATGGAGACAGGCTCAATTCACCCCTCCACTTT; CDR3aa: CAWTYGDRLNSPLHF
len: 19; abundance: many; d_gene: TRBD2; j_gene: TRBJ2-1; v_gene: TRBV12-3/TRBV12-4; CDR3nt: TGTGCCAGCAGTTTACGGCTCTATGGGACTAGCGGGAGTCGAAATGAGCAGTTCTTC; CDR3aa: CASSLRLYGTSGSRNEQFF
len: 13; abundance: many; d_gene: .; j_gene: TRBJ1-5; v_gene: TRBV2; CDR3nt: TGTGCCAGCAGTACGGGGCGCAATCAGCCCCAGCATTTT; CDR3aa: CASSTGRNQPQHF
len: 15; abundance: few; d_gene: TRBD1; j_gene: TRBJ1-2; v_gene: TRBV7-9; CDR3nt: TGTGCCAGCATCCCGGGACAGGTGGACTTCTATGGCTACACCTTC; CDR3aa: CASIPGQVDFYGYTF